The 6 T cell receptor beta chains below come from one sample, sequenced in a study of CD8 T cells in ankylosing spondylitis. TCRdb reprocessed the 5' RACE reads with MiXCR, giving one entry per CDR3 protein. The data contain about 130,000 distinct CDR3 sequences, around 8.5% of them singletons. The sample comprised blood, either unsorted or a sorted T cell fraction (not recorded which). Source of these receptors: a male donor with ankylosing spondylitis or in good health (not recorded which).

The chain links TRBV20-1 to TRBJ2-6, with a weak D call TRBD1 (5 bases). Germline CDR1 and CDR2: DFQATT and SNEGSKA (reference sequence). V was cut by 3 bases and J by 0 bases, with 12 bases left in between. This CDR3 spans 16 amino acids. The CDR3 loop is CSAREYDSSGANVLTF. The CDR3, as DNA: TGCAGTGCTAGGGAATATGACAGCTCTGGGGCCAACGTCCTGACTTTC.

This sequence joins TRBV7-6 and TRBJ2-1, with D perhaps matching TRBD2 (5 bases). Between the trimmed V and J ends, which lost 0 bases and 9 bases, there was a span of 9 bases. Germline V gene sequence: CDR1 SGHVS, CDR2 FNYEAQ. This CDR3 is 13 amino acids long. The CDR3 loop reads CASSLALVFEQFF. In DNA form, the CDR3 reads TGTGCCAGCAGCTTAGCACTAGTCTTTGAGCAGTTCTTC.

This clonotype was seen a handful of times. The chain links TRBV20-1 to TRBJ2-7; D is undetermined. Germline-derived CDR1 and CDR2 are DFQATT and SNEGSKA (reference sequence). V lost 5 bases to trimming and J lost 5 bases, with 13 bases between them. The CDR3 spans 12 residues. The CDR3 loop is CSAPRRANEQYF. In nucleotides, the CDR3 is TGCAGTGCTCCAAGACGCGCTAACGAGCAGTACTTC.

This clonotype was seen many times. This chain links TRBV5-1 with TRBJ2-1, with D tentatively TRBD2 (5 bases). Germline CDR1 is SGHRS and CDR2 is YFSETQ. The CDR3 spans 15 residues. The ends were cut back, 3 bases at V and 5 bases at J, with 15 bases in the middle. The CDR3 protein is CASSSRTGNNNEQFF. The DNA of the CDR3 is TGCGCCAGCAGCTCCCGGACCGGGAATAACAATGAGCAGTTCTTC.

In its sample, this clonotype was seen many times. The J gene is TRBJ2-1, the V gene TRBV4-1, with D possibly TRBD1 on 6 matching bases. The germline V gene has CDR1 MGHRA and CDR2 YSYEKL. V lost 4 bases to trimming and J lost 6 bases, with 10 bases between them. This CDR3 comprises 13 residues. CDR3 coding DNA: TGCGCCAGCAGCCCGTCAGGGGTCAATGAGCAGTTCTTC. Translation: CASSPSGVNEQFF.

This clonotype occurred many times. The chain uses TRBV20-1 and TRBJ2-5; D is possibly TRBD2 (5 bases). This CDR3 has 12 amino acids. The germline V gene encodes CDR1 DFQATT and CDR2 SNEGSKA (reference sequence). CDR3 sequence: CSIAPGRETQYF. CDR3 DNA: TGCAGCATTGCTCCGGGGAGAGAGACCCAGTACTTC.